The 18 T cell receptor beta chains reported below all come from one sample, sequenced in a study of T cells after posttransplantation cyclophosphamide. Controls had myeloablative marrow grafts with methotrexate and calcineurin inhibitor, sampled at 1 year. Profiling relied on immunoSEQ multiplex PCR, and the TCRdb table lists in-frame clones only, not all of them. The data hold tens of thousands of clones, with 65% to 90% observed a single time. Sequences were derived from PBMCs, sampled about 400 days after allogeneic stem cell transplant with calcineurin inhibitor and methotrexate. The origin of the receptors is a female patient in her 30s who received an allogeneic stem cell transplant from an unrelated donor, was CMV-positive, and had acute and chronic GVHD. Some T cells may arise from the graft donor.

This clone was counted only a few times. CDR3 nucleotide sequence: TGCGCCAGCAGCCAAGAAGAGACTAGCGGGTACGAGCAGTACTTC. Translated, it gives CASSQEETSGYEQYF. This sequence joins TRBV4-1 and TRBJ2-7; 10 bases fit TRBD2. J lost 4 bases, V lost 0 bases, and 3 bases had no gene match. The CDR3 contains 15 residues. Germline V gene data show CDR1 as MGHRA and CDR2 as YSYEKL.

This clone was seen a few times. The gene calls are TRBV18 and TRBJ1-3, with TRBD1 as a possible D gene (6 bases). V lost 3 bases and J lost 4, with 13 bases in between. The CDR3 has 15 amino acids. CDR1 and CDR2 (germline): KGHSH, LQKENI. This CDR3 is CASSPGQLWGNTIYF. Here the CDR3 DNA reads TGTGCCAGCTCACCCGGACAGCTCTGGGGAAACACCATATATTTT.

This clone has a single count. CDR3 region: CAWSVTLGGEAFF. DNA of the CDR3: TGTGCCTGGAGTGTCACTTTAGGGGGTGAAGCTTTCTTT. The J gene is TRBJ1-1, the V gene TRBV30; possibly TRBD1 for D (6 bases). Germline V CDR1 and CDR2: GTSNPN, SVGIG (reference sequence). The V and J ends lost 0 bases and 7 bases respectively, with 12 bases between them. This CDR3 spans 13 amino acids.

V usage is TRBV19 and J usage is TRBJ2-1; TRBD1 might be the D (6 bases). The CDR3 has 15 residues. The germline CDR1 and CDR2 sequences are LNHDA and SQIVND (reference sequence). Trimming cost V 3 bases and J 4 bases, with 13 bases left between them. As DNA, the CDR3 is TGTGCCAGTAGTATGAGGGGGACGCCGTACAATGAGCAGTTCTTC. As protein: CASSMRGTPYNEQFF.

V and J are TRBV28 and TRBJ1-2; possibly TRBD1 for D (6 bases). Trimming took off 5 bases at V and 2 bases at J, with 15 bases between the two ends. CDR3 size: 15 residues. From germline, CDR1 is MDHEN and CDR2 SYDVKM. For the CDR3, the DNA is TGTGCCAGCAGTGGGGGGGGCGGACAGAACTATGGCTACACCTTC. Amino acids: CASSGGGGQNYGYTF.

This clone occurred a few times. This chain links TRBV7-6 with TRBJ2-7, with D possibly matching TRBD2 (5 bases). CDR1 and CDR2 (germline): SGHVS, FNYEAQ. This CDR3 region has 15 residues. V lost 1 base, J lost 2 bases, and 12 bases lay in between. The CDR3: CASSLGPYGTYEQYF. DNA for the CDR3: TGTGCCAGCAGCTTAGGCCCTTACGGGACCTACGAGCAGTACTTC.

The V and J genes are TRBV7-3 and TRBJ2-2, with a tentative D call TRBD1 (6 bases). Germline CDR1 SGHTA, CDR2 FQGTGA. CDR3 length equals 16 residues. Trimming took off 2 bases at V and 0 bases at J, with 10 bases between the two ends. The CDR3 DNA reads as TGTGCCAGCAGCTTACAGGGGCCGGCGAACACCGGGGAGCTGTTTTTT. Translated, it gives CASSLQGPANTGELFF.

This clone was picked up a small number of times. CDR3 region: CASSFGDSPLHF. The CDR3 bases are TGCGCCAGCAGCTTCGGGGATTCACCCCTCCACTTT. V is TRBV5-1 and J is TRBJ1-6; D uncertain. The CDR3 consists of 12 residues. The germline V gene has CDR1 SGHRS and CDR2 YFSETQ. Between the trimmed V and J ends, which lost 2 bases and 8 bases, there was a span of 5 bases.

The chain couples TRBV6-1 to TRBJ1-6, with D possibly TRBD1 on 5 matching bases. The V gene's germline CDR1 is MNHNS and CDR2 SASEGT. The CDR3 totals 13 residues. V lost 6 bases, J lost 6 bases, and 9 bases lay in between. CDR3 sequence reads: CASRAGGNSPLHF. CDR3 coding DNA: TGTGCCAGCAGAGCCGGGGGTAATTCACCCCTCCACTTT.

This clone showed up just a few times. The rearrangement joins TRBV7-9 to TRBJ2-7; D unresolved. Trimming stripped 2 bases from V and 4 bases from J, with 6 bases between. Germline CDR1 SEHNR, CDR2 FQNEAQ (reference sequence). The CDR3 is 12 residues long. CDR3 bases: TGTGCCAGCAGCTTATCAGGTTACGAGCAGTACTTC. Amino acid sequence: CASSLSGYEQYF.

This clone was seen only a few times. CDR3 bases: TGTGCCAGCAGTGACTCTGGAGGCACAGATACGCAGTATTTT. Translation gives CASSDSGGTDTQYF. V is TRBV6-4 and J is TRBJ2-3; no clear D gene. CDR1 and CDR2 from the germline V gene are MRHNA and SNTAGT. The CDR3 has 14 residues. The ends were cut back, 0 bases at V and 1 base at J, with 5 bases in the middle.

The DNA for the CDR3 is TGTGCCTGGAGCCCACAGCGGGGGGGCTTTTATACGCAGTATTTT. This gives the protein CAWSPQRGGFYTQYF. V is TRBV30 and J is TRBJ2-3, with TRBD2 matching 10 bases. Germline lookup yields CDR1 GTSNPN and CDR2 SVGIG (reference sequence). V trimming: 3 bases; J trimming: 7 bases; junction bases outside the gene matches: 10. CDR3 length equals 15 residues. The full variable domain, with the rest looked up from reference TRBV30 and TRBJ2-3, is SQTIHQWPATLVQPVGSPLSLECTVEGTSNPNLYWYRQAAGRGLQLLFYSVGIGQISSEVPQNLSASRPQDRQFILSSKKLLLSDSGFYLCAWSPQRGGFYTQYFGPGTRLTVL.

The chain carries TRBV5-1 and TRBJ2-5; 14 bases fit TRBD2. V lost 4 bases and J lost 5; bases outside the gene matches: 10. The CDR3 extends over 17 amino acids. Germline V CDR1 and CDR2: SGHRS, YFSETQ. The CDR3 bases are TGCGCCAGCAGCCTGGGACTAGCGGGGGTCGAAGGGGAGACCCAGTACTTC. Translation: CASSLGLAGVEGETQYF.

J is TRBJ2-7 and V is TRBV29-1, with a weak D call TRBD2 (6 bases). Trimming removed 4 bases at V and 9 bases at J, with 16 bases between. Germline values: CDR1 SQVTM, CDR2 ANQGSEA. CDR3 length equals 12 residues. The CDR3 DNA reads as TGCAGCGTTGTAACGCGGGGCACTTGGCAGTACTTC. It is translated as CSVVTRGTWQYF.

V is TRBV6-1 and J is TRBJ2-5; 9 nucleotides agree with TRBD2. The CDR3 spans 13 residues. Losses at the gene ends were 8 bases for V and 5 bases for J; bases not matched to a gene: 6. The V gene's germline CDR1 is MNHNS and CDR2 SASEGT. This CDR3 reads CASLAGGLETQYF. CDR3 coding DNA: TGTGCCAGCTTGGCGGGGGGGCTGGAGACCCAGTACTTC.

V gene TRBV29-1 combines with J gene TRBJ1-1; D remains ambiguous. The ends were cut back, 4 bases at V and 1 base at J, with 10 bases in the middle. The CDR3 covers 13 residues. CDR1 is SQVTM and CDR2 is ANQGSEA in the germline V gene. DNA for the CDR3: TGCAGCGTTGGGCGGGAAACGAACACTGAAGCTTTCTTT. Translation gives CSVGRETNTEAFF.

The chain recombines TRBV7-8 with TRBJ1-5; the match to TRBD1 covers 7 bases. Germline-derived CDR1 and CDR2 are SGHVS and FQNEAQ. The CDR3 length is 17 residues. Losses at the gene ends were 5 bases for V and 0 bases for J; bases not matched to a gene: 10. DNA of the CDR3: TGTGCCAGCAGCGCCCGACAGGGCTGGACTAGCAATCAGCCCCAGCATTTT. This encodes CASSARQGWTSNQPQHF. The whole variable domain, filled in from reference TRBV7-8 and TRBJ1-5, reads GAGVSQSPRYKVAKRGQDVALRCDPISGHVSLFWYQQALGQGPEFLTYFQNEAQLDKSGLPSDRFFAERPEGSVSTLKIQRTQQEDSAVYLCASSARQGWTSNQPQHFGDGTRLSIL.

The chain recombines TRBV30 with TRBJ2-7; 7 nucleotides align to TRBD1. The CDR3 is 11 residues long. Germline CDR1 reads GTSNPN; CDR2 reads SVGIG (reference sequence). V was pared by 5 bases and J by 9 bases, with 7 bases of the junction left unmatched. This chain's CDR3 is CAWATGLPQYF. The CDR3, as DNA: TGTGCCTGGGCGACAGGGCTCCCGCAGTACTTC.